These 11 T cell receptor beta chains were all obtained from the same sample, sequenced in a study of blood T cell repertoires in COVID-19. TCRdb's copy holds only in-frame clones and misses some; the assay was immunoSEQ multiplex PCR. The data contain some 160,000 clones, around 81% of them singletons. Source material: PBMCs or T cells enriched from blood (not recorded which). These receptors originate from a woman in her forties who had recovered from COVID-19.

This clone was counted once. V and J are TRBV3-1 (or the pseudogene TRBV3-2) and TRBJ1-6; TRBD1 matches 9 bases. The trim removed 1 base at V and 10 bases at J, leaving 5 bases unmatched. The CDR3 totals 15 residues. Germline CDR1 reads LGHDT; CDR2 reads YNNKEL (reference sequence). The CDR3 spells CASSQGTGVGSPLHF. CDR3 DNA sequence: TGTGCCAGCAGCCAAGGGACAGGGGTGGGCTCACCCCTCCACTTT.

The CDR3 loop reads CATSDRGDYTGELFF. The CDR3 DNA follows: TGTGCCACCAGTGATCGAGGAGATTACACCGGGGAGCTGTTTTTT. V and J are TRBV24-1 and TRBJ2-2; D unclear. Germline-derived CDR1 and CDR2 are KGHDR and SFDVKD. V was cut by 3 bases and J by 3 bases, with 10 bases left in between. CDR3 length: 15 amino acids.

The V and J genes are TRBV3-1 (or the pseudogene TRBV3-2) and TRBJ2-2, with 10 bases fitting TRBD1. The germline gives CDR1 LGHDT, CDR2 YNNKEL (reference sequence). With V trimmed by 8 bases and J by 7 bases, 7 bases remained unmatched. The CDR3 contains 14 residues. CDR3 sequence (DNA): TGTGCCAGCGGACGGGACAGGGGTTACGGGGAGCTGTTTTTT. This encodes CASGRDRGYGELFF.

The genes are TRBV4-1 and TRBJ1-1; maybe TRBD1 (6 bases). The CDR3 runs 16 residues. Trimming left V 0 bases short and J 5 bases short, with 16 bases between. Germline lookup yields CDR1 MGHRA and CDR2 YSYEKL. CDR3 coding DNA: TGCGCCAGCAGCCAAGAGGGACACCCTTCGGGGACTGAAGCTTTCTTT. Translated: CASSQEGHPSGTEAFF.

This chain uses TRBV19 with TRBJ2-1; D may be TRBD2 (6 bases). The CDR3 is 15 residues long. V lost 3 bases and J 7 bases, leaving 16 bases between the germline ends. Germline lookup yields CDR1 LNHDA and CDR2 SQIVND (reference sequence). CDR3 in DNA: TGTGCCAGTAGTATCAGCGGGTACCTCCGGAATGAGCAGTTCTTC. Its protein product is CASSISGYLRNEQFF.

J is TRBJ2-3 and V is TRBV5-8; 11 bases agree with TRBD2. The CDR3 is 15 amino acids. Trimming removed 1 base from V and 7 bases from J; junction bases left unmatched: 5. The germline V gene encodes CDR1 SGHTS and CDR2 YDEGEE. CDR3 protein: CASSLTTSGSYTQYF. The CDR3 nucleotides read TGTGCCAGCAGCTTGACCACTAGCGGGAGTTATACGCAGTATTTT.

The V call is TRBV19, the J call TRBJ2-7; 9 bases are shared with TRBD2. CDR1 and CDR2 from the germline V gene are LNHDA and SQIVND (reference sequence). Germline trimming cut 5 bases from V and 0 bases from J; bases unmatched to any gene: 5. This CDR3 is 15 amino acids long. The CDR3 region is CASSFSGSDSYEQYF. For the CDR3, the DNA is TGTGCCAGTAGTTTTAGCGGGAGCGACTCCTACGAGCAGTACTTC.

V is TRBV11-2 and J is TRBJ2-7; 8 nucleotides line up with TRBD2. The CDR3 spans 16 residues. V lost 2 bases and J lost 1; bases outside the gene matches: 7. The germline V gene encodes CDR1 SGHAT and CDR2 FQNNGV. The CDR3 DNA follows: TGTGCCAGCAGCTTAAGTCAAGCGGGGGCTTCCTACGAGCAGTACTTC. Protein sequence: CASSLSQAGASYEQYF.

The chain uses TRBV18 and TRBJ2-3; TRBD2 agrees at 15 bases. The CDR3 is 21 amino acids. J was trimmed by 2 bases and V by 0 bases; bases with no gene match: 12. Germline loops: CDR1 KGHSH, CDR2 LQKENI. In DNA, the CDR3 is TGTGCCAGCTCACCACCGAAAGTTGGACTAGCGGGAGGGCAGGCCACAGATACGCAGTATTTT. Protein sequence: CASSPPKVGLAGGQATDTQYF.

A single count supports this clone. V gene TRBV19 combines with J gene TRBJ2-2; a weak D match, TRBD2 (5 bases). The CDR3 has 15 residues. The V gene's germline CDR1 is LNHDA and CDR2 SQIVND (reference sequence). Trimming shortened V by 4 bases and J by 1 base, and 10 bases separated the two germline ends. CDR3 DNA sequence: TGTGCCAGTAGTAACAACGCGGGGAACACCGGGGAGCTGTTTTTT. Its translation: CASSNNAGNTGELFF. Full variable domain (rest looked up from reference TRBV19 and TRBJ2-2): DGGITQSPKYLFRKEGQNVTLSCEQNLNHDAMYWYRQDPGQGLRLIYYSQIVNDFQKGDIAEGYSVSREKKESFPLTVTSAQKNPTAFYLCASSNNAGNTGELFFGEGSRLTVL.

The rearrangement joins TRBV19 to TRBJ2-5, with 8 bases lining up with TRBD2. The V gene end was trimmed by 6 bases and the J gene end by 7 bases; junction bases not matched to a gene: 10. The CDR3 contains 14 residues. Germline V gene data show CDR1 as LNHDA and CDR2 as SQIVND (reference sequence). The chain's CDR3 is CASRAGTSLGTQYF. The DNA of the CDR3 is TGTGCCAGTAGAGCCGGGACTAGTCTGGGGACCCAGTACTTC.